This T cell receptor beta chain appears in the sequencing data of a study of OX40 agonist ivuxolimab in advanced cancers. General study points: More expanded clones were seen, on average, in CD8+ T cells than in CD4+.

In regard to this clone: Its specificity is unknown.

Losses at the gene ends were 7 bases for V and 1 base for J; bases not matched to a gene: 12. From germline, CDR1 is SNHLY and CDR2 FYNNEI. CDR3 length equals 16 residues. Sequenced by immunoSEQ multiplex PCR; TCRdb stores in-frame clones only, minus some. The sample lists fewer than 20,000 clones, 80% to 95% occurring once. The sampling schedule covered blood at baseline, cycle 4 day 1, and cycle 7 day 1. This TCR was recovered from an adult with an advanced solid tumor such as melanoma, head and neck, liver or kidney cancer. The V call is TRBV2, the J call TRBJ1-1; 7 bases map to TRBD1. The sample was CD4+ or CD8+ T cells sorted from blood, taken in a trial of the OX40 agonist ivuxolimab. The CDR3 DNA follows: TGTGCCAGCATTTGGGTCCTGACAGGGAAGAACACTGAAGCTTTCTTT. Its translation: CASIWVLTGKNTEAFF.